These T cell receptor beta chains were read from a single sample in a study of shared clonotypes between healthy human individuals. The repertoire was sequenced with immunoSEQ multiplex PCR; TCRdb's copy has only in-frame clones and lacks some. This table holds 2 million to 2.5 million clones, 90% to 95% found once. Sequenced input: naive CD4+ T cells from PBMCs. These receptor sequences come from a young man in good health. Some clones in this sample may be carry-over from other donors' samples. CDR3s include the opening cysteine and the closing phenylalanine or tryptophan. A D gene is named only where the DNA matches it firmly. Only part of the rows carry a size: once, few, many, or a class if the clone is expanded.

clone size: NA; V gene: TRBV29-1; D gene: TRBD2; J gene: TRBJ2-3; CDR3 DNA: TGCAGCGTTGTGGGGGACCCACTAGCGGGAGACCAAGATACGCAGTATTTT; CDR3 protein: CSVVGDPLAGDQDTQYF
clone size: NA; V gene: TRBV28; D gene: NA; J gene: TRBJ1-5; CDR3 DNA: TGTGCCAGCAGCATCTACGAGCGCAATCAGCCCCAGCATTTT; CDR3 protein: CASSIYERNQPQHF
clone size: NA; V gene: TRBV19; D gene: NA; J gene: TRBJ1-4; CDR3 DNA: TGTGCCAGTAGTCTGGGGAGGACTAATGAAAAACTGTTTTTT; CDR3 protein: CASSLGRTNEKLFF
clone size: NA; V gene: TRBV5-4; D gene: TRBD2; J gene: TRBJ2-1; CDR3 DNA: TGTGCCAGCAGCAAAGGAGGGACTAGCGGGAGCTACAATGAGCAGTTCTTC; CDR3 protein: CASSKGGTSGSYNEQFF
clone size: once; V gene: TRBV6-1; D gene: TRBD2; J gene: TRBJ2-7; CDR3 DNA: TGTGCCATCCGCGGGGGTTCCTACGAGCAGTACTTC; CDR3 protein: CAIRGGSYEQYF
clone size: NA; V gene: TRBV6-6; D gene: NA; J gene: TRBJ1-1; CDR3 DNA: TGTGCCAGCACCCAATCACCCATAGAAGCTTTCTTT; CDR3 protein: CASTQSPIEAFF
clone size: NA; V gene: TRBV5-4; D gene: TRBD2; J gene: TRBJ2-3; CDR3 DNA: TGTGCCAGCAGCTGGGGACTAGCGGGAGAAGATACGCAGTATTTT; CDR3 protein: CASSWGLAGEDTQYF
clone size: NA; V gene: TRBV29-1; D gene: TRBD2; J gene: TRBJ2-7; CDR3 DNA: TGCAGCGTTGAAGGCGGGAGAACGAACGAGCAGTACTTC; CDR3 protein: CSVEGGRTNEQYF
clone size: once; V gene: TRBV5-1; D gene: TRBD1; J gene: TRBJ1-1; CDR3 DNA: TGCGCCAGCAGCACATACAGCCCGGGACAGGGGGGAGCTTTCTTT; CDR3 protein: CASSTYSPGQGGAFF
clone size: NA; V gene: TRBV29-1; D gene: NA; J gene: TRBJ1-5; CDR3 DNA: TGCAGCGTGGGGGAAATGACTTCGGGGGGCAATCAGCCCCAGCATTTT; CDR3 protein: CSVGEMTSGGNQPQHF
clone size: NA; V gene: TRBV19; D gene: NA; J gene: TRBJ2-7; CDR3 DNA: TGTGCCAGTAGTATACAGGGTAAAGGATACGAGCAGTACTTC; CDR3 protein: CASSIQGKGYEQYF
clone size: few; V gene: TRBV7-9; D gene: NA; J gene: TRBJ2-7; CDR3 DNA: TGTGCCAGCAGCTTTGCGGGGAGCTCCTACGAGCAGTACTTC; CDR3 protein: CASSFAGSSYEQYF
clone size: NA; V gene: TRBV28; D gene: NA; J gene: TRBJ1-2; CDR3 DNA: TGTGCCAGCAGGGGTAGGAACTATGGCTACACCTTC; CDR3 protein: CASRGRNYGYTF
clone size: NA; V gene: TRBV5-1; D gene: NA; J gene: TRBJ2-1; CDR3 DNA: TGCGCCAGCAGCCCGTCGGCAGGGGCCAATGAGCAGTTCTTC; CDR3 protein: CASSPSAGANEQFF
clone size: NA; V gene: TRBV19; D gene: NA; J gene: TRBJ1-5; CDR3 DNA: TGTGCCAGTTCCCAAGACAGGTGGAAGGTCCAGCCCCAGCATTTT; CDR3 protein: CASSQDRWKVQPQHF
clone size: once; V gene: TRBV10-3; D gene: NA; J gene: TRBJ2-3; CDR3 DNA: TGTGCCATCGCGGGATCTAGCACAGATACGCAGTATTTT; CDR3 protein: CAIAGSSTDTQYF
clone size: NA; V gene: TRBV7-2; D gene: TRBD2; J gene: TRBJ2-3; CDR3 DNA: TGTGCCAGCAGCTTAGACCTACTAGCGGGATCCACAGATACGCAGTATTTT; CDR3 protein: CASSLDLLAGSTDTQYF
clone size: NA; V gene: TRBV6-6; D gene: TRBD1; J gene: TRBJ2-1; CDR3 DNA: TGTGCCAGCAGTTATAACAGGGGGCTACCCTACAATGAGCAGTTCTTC; CDR3 protein: CASSYNRGLPYNEQFF
clone size: NA; V gene: TRBV6-6; D gene: TRBD2; J gene: TRBJ2-1; CDR3 DNA: TGTGCCAGCAGTTACCCCGACCGACTAGCGGGCAATGAGCAGTTCTTC; CDR3 protein: CASSYPDRLAGNEQFF
clone size: NA; V gene: TRBV2; D gene: NA; J gene: TRBJ2-7; CDR3 DNA: TGTGCCTCCCGGAGCAGTTTCTCCTACGAGCAGTACTTC; CDR3 protein: CASRSSFSYEQYF
clone size: NA; V gene: TRBV5-4; D gene: NA; J gene: TRBJ2-2; CDR3 DNA: TGTGCCAGCAGCCCACTTGGGGGGGGCTTGAACACCGGGGAGCTGTTTTTT; CDR3 protein: CASSPLGGGLNTGELFF
clone size: NA; V gene: TRBV4-1; D gene: NA; J gene: TRBJ1-6; CDR3 DNA: TGCGCCAGCAGCCGGAACGTACAGGGAGTTGGGAATTCACCCCTCCACTTT; CDR3 protein: CASSRNVQGVGNSPLHF
clone size: few; V gene: TRBV6-1; D gene: TRBD1; J gene: TRBJ1-3; CDR3 DNA: TGTGCCAGCAGTGCTAGACAGGGTACTCTCTCAGGGTCTGGAAACACCATATATTTT; CDR3 protein: CASSARQGTLSGSGNTIYF
clone size: NA; V gene: TRBV18; D gene: NA; J gene: TRBJ2-1; CDR3 DNA: TGTGCCAGCTCACCCCTCACCCAAGGGTATGGCTCCTACAATGAGCAGTTCTTC; CDR3 protein: CASSPLTQGYGSYNEQFF
clone size: NA; V gene: TRBV9; D gene: NA; J gene: TRBJ2-7; CDR3 DNA: TGTGCCAGCAGCGTAGGAGTGGGACACCCTTACGAGCAGTACTTC; CDR3 protein: CASSVGVGHPYEQYF
clone size: NA; V gene: TRBV4-3; D gene: NA; J gene: TRBJ1-2; CDR3 DNA: TGCGCCAGCAGCCAAGATCTGGGGACGGGCTACACCTTC; CDR3 protein: CASSQDLGTGYTF
clone size: NA; V gene: TRBV7-9; D gene: TRBD2; J gene: TRBJ2-1; CDR3 DNA: TGTGCCACCATGAGCGGGAGGAGTAATGAGCAGTTCTTC; CDR3 protein: CATMSGRSNEQFF
clone size: NA; V gene: TRBV9; D gene: NA; J gene: TRBJ1-4; CDR3 DNA: TGTGCCAGCAGCCCCCGTCAGGGGACCTATAATGAAAAACTGTTTTTT; CDR3 protein: CASSPRQGTYNEKLFF
clone size: NA; V gene: TRBV10-1; D gene: TRBD2; J gene: TRBJ2-1; CDR3 DNA: TGCGCCAGCAGTGACAGGGGCGGGAGGGCTTTTGGGTCCTACAATGAGCAGTTCTTC; CDR3 protein: CASSDRGGRAFGSYNEQFF
clone size: NA; V gene: TRBV6-6; D gene: TRBD1; J gene: TRBJ1-1; CDR3 DNA: TGTGCCAGCAGAACCGGGACAGCCGCTGAAGCTTTCTTT; CDR3 protein: CASRTGTAAEAFF
clone size: NA; V gene: TRBV5-4; D gene: NA; J gene: TRBJ1-2; CDR3 DNA: TGTGCCAGCAGCCGCGAACAGGGAAATGTTAACTATGGCTACACCTTC; CDR3 protein: CASSREQGNVNYGYTF
clone size: NA; V gene: TRBV6-1; D gene: NA; J gene: TRBJ2-2; CDR3 DNA: TGTGCCAGCAGTGTACGACACGGTCACACCGGGGAGCTGTTTTTT; CDR3 protein: CASSVRHGHTGELFF
clone size: NA; V gene: TRBV28; D gene: TRBD1; J gene: TRBJ2-2; CDR3 DNA: TGTGCCAGCAGCCTGGGACAGCTCACCGGGGAGCTGTTTTTT; CDR3 protein: CASSLGQLTGELFF
clone size: NA; V gene: TRBV6-1; D gene: TRBD1; J gene: TRBJ2-3; CDR3 DNA: TGTGCCAGCACTGCGGACAGGGCCACAGATACGCAGTATTTT; CDR3 protein: CASTADRATDTQYF
clone size: once; V gene: TRBV6-1; D gene: NA; J gene: TRBJ2-7; CDR3 DNA: TGTGCCAGCAGTGAAGTGGGGTACTTC; CDR3 protein: CASSEVGYF
clone size: NA; V gene: TRBV7-8; D gene: NA; J gene: TRBJ2-7; CDR3 DNA: TGTGCCAGCAGCCTAGCCGTCTTAGACTACGAGCAGTACTTC; CDR3 protein: CASSLAVLDYEQYF
clone size: few; V gene: TRBV7-9; D gene: NA; J gene: TRBJ1-1; CDR3 DNA: TGTGCCAGCAGCTTAAGGCAGGCGATGAACACTGAAGCTTTCTTT; CDR3 protein: CASSLRQAMNTEAFF
clone size: NA; V gene: TRBV6-4; D gene: TRBD1; J gene: TRBJ1-1; CDR3 DNA: TGTGCCGGCTCACCGGACAGGTCAGGCACTGAAGCTTTCTTT; CDR3 protein: CAGSPDRSGTEAFF
clone size: NA; V gene: TRBV10-3; D gene: NA; J gene: TRBJ1-1; CDR3 DNA: TGTGCCATCAGTCCTGGTCCGTACATGAACACTGAAGCTTTCTTT; CDR3 protein: CAISPGPYMNTEAFF
clone size: NA; V gene: TRBV7-3; D gene: TRBD1; J gene: TRBJ1-1; CDR3 DNA: TGTGCCAGCAGCCCCCCGGACAGGGGGGGCCGGCGGACTGAAGCTTTCTTT; CDR3 protein: CASSPPDRGGRRTEAFF
clone size: NA; V gene: TRBV18; D gene: TRBD2; J gene: TRBJ2-5; CDR3 DNA: TGTGCCAGCTCACCTCTCCTAGCGGCCCAAGAGACCCAGTACTTC; CDR3 protein: CASSPLLAAQETQYF
clone size: NA; V gene: TRBV29-1; D gene: TRBD1; J gene: TRBJ1-2; CDR3 DNA: TGCAGCGTTGAAGATCGTGGGACAGGGGTTAACTATGGCTACACCTTC; CDR3 protein: CSVEDRGTGVNYGYTF
clone size: NA; V gene: TRBV27; D gene: NA; J gene: TRBJ2-7; CDR3 DNA: TGTGCCAGCAGTCACCGCCCCTGGACAGGCGGGTTGGGAGGAGAGCAGTACTTC; CDR3 protein: CASSHRPWTGGLGGEQYF
clone size: NA; V gene: TRBV27; D gene: NA; J gene: TRBJ1-1; CDR3 DNA: TGTGCCAGCAATATCTCAGGTAGCGACACTGAAGCTTTCTTT; CDR3 protein: CASNISGSDTEAFF
clone size: NA; V gene: TRBV18; D gene: NA; J gene: TRBJ1-2; CDR3 DNA: TGTGCCAGCTCACGTGCGGAGCTCTATGGCTACACCTTC; CDR3 protein: CASSRAELYGYTF
clone size: NA; V gene: TRBV7-3; D gene: NA; J gene: TRBJ2-3; CDR3 DNA: TGTGCCAGCAGCTTAAACGTGGGAGCGGGCGCAGATACGCAGTATTTT; CDR3 protein: CASSLNVGAGADTQYF
clone size: NA; V gene: TRBV28; D gene: NA; J gene: TRBJ2-4; CDR3 DNA: TGTGCCAGCAGTTTACAGGGGGGGATCTATGGCAAAAACATTCAGTACTTC; CDR3 protein: CASSLQGGIYGKNIQYF
clone size: once; V gene: TRBV15; D gene: NA; J gene: TRBJ1-5; CDR3 DNA: TGTGCCACCAGCAGAGGCCCCCCTTTTGGTCAGCCCCAGCATTTT; CDR3 protein: CATSRGPPFGQPQHF
clone size: NA; V gene: TRBV6-6; D gene: NA; J gene: TRBJ1-3; CDR3 DNA: TGTGCCAGCAGTTGGACCGCCATGTCGGCAGGAAACACCATATATTTT; CDR3 protein: CASSWTAMSAGNTIYF
clone size: NA; V gene: TRBV5-1; D gene: TRBD2; J gene: TRBJ2-5; CDR3 DNA: TGCGCCAGCAGCTTTAGCGGGGTACCGGAGACCCAGTACTTC; CDR3 protein: CASSFSGVPETQYF
clone size: NA; V gene: TRBV20-1; D gene: NA; J gene: TRBJ2-5; CDR3 DNA: TGCAGTGCTCAGCGGCAAGAGACCCAGTACTTC; CDR3 protein: CSAQRQETQYF